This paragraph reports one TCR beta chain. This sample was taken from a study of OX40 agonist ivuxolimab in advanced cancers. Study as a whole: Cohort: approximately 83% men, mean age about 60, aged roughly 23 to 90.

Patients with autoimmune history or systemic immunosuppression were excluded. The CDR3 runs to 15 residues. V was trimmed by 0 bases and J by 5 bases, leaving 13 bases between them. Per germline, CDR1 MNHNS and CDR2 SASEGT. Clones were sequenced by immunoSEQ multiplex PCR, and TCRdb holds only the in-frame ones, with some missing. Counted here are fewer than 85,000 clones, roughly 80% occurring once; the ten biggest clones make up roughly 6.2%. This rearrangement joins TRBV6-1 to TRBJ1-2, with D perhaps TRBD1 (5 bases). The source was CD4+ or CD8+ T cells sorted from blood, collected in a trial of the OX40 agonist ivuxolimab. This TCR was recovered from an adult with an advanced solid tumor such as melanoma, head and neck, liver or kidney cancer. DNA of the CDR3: TGTGCCAGCAGTGAAGCAGACAGCTTTTTATATGGCTACACCTTC. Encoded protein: CASSEADSFLYGYTF.